There are many counts of the clone carrying this T cell receptor (beta chain). Its antigen is as yet unknown. The sample originates from a study of blood T cells in healthy people across ages. As for the study in general: About one barcoded TCR beta cDNA was captured per two T cells.

Study results and caveats: Among long-lived donors, naive CD4+ cells were more numerous and diversity higher than in aged donors.

Primers used in a second PCR of roughly 7 to 11 cycles were a sample-barcoded 5' primer and a J-beta primer mix. A template-switch adaptor containing 12 random nucleotides labeled each cDNA molecule. Sequencing yielded, for each sample, at least 3 million paired-end reads carrying CDR3. TCRdb re-derived calls from the 5' RACE reads in MiXCR, one entry per CDR3 protein. The sample consists of about 770,000 distinct CDR3 sequences, around two fifths of them appearing once. Germline V gene data show CDR1 as SGHRS and CDR2 as YFSETQ. The CDR3 covers 16 residues. V dropped 0 bases and J dropped 1; count of bases not matched to a gene: 5.

The sample consisted of blood. The chain couples TRBV5-1 to TRBJ2-7; TRBD1 matches 9 bases. This sequence was found in a man in his sixties in good health. This CDR3 reads CASSLAGGQGSYEQYF. The CDR3 DNA follows: TGCGCCAGCAGCTTGGCGGGGGGACAGGGTTCCTACGAGCAGTACTTC.